The 14 T cell receptor beta chains presented below share a single source sample, sequenced in a study of lymphopenia after photon versus proton radiotherapy. Measured with immunoSEQ multiplex PCR; TCRdb has only the in-frame clones, and not every one. The sample includes some 15,000 clones, 84% seen only once; the top ten take 20%. The material sequenced was peripheral blood, taken from a patient treated with proton-based radiotherapy. The receptors stem from an older man with pancreatic cancer.

The chain couples TRBV5-1 to TRBJ1-1; TRBD1 might be the D (5 bases). This CDR3 is built from 13 residues. The germline V gene has CDR1 SGHRS and CDR2 YFSETQ. The V gene lost 6 bases and the J gene lost 4 bases, with 13 bases spanning the gap. Here the CDR3 DNA reads TGCGCCAGCATGCTTCGGGGGGGCACTGAAGCTTTCTTT. Its protein is CASMLRGGTEAFF.

J is TRBJ1-3 and V is TRBV11-2, with D perhaps TRBD1 (5 bases). Germline lookup yields CDR1 SGHAT and CDR2 FQNNGV. This CDR3 comprises 15 residues. Trimming pared 2 bases from V and 1 base from J, leaving 9 bases between. In nucleotides, the CDR3 is TGTGCCAGCAGCTTAAACCAGGGTTCTGGAAACACCATATATTTT. Residues: CASSLNQGSGNTIYF.

This clone was counted once. The chain uses TRBV7-3 and TRBJ2-5; 13 nucleotides align to TRBD2. The germline V gene encodes CDR1 SGHTA and CDR2 FQGTGA. V gave up 0 bases and J gave up 2 bases; unmatched junction bases: 9. CDR3 length equals 19 residues. CDR3 sequence: CASSLTAGTSGIRQETQYF. The CDR3 DNA follows: TGTGCCAGCAGCTTAACGGCTGGGACTAGCGGGATTCGGCAAGAGACCCAGTACTTC.

The rearrangement uses TRBV27 and TRBJ1-1; perhaps TRBD1 as D (5 bases). The CDR3 runs to 14 residues. The germline CDR1 and CDR2 sequences are MNHEY and SMNVEV (reference sequence). V was pared by 4 bases and J by 1 base, with 10 bases between. Written as DNA, the CDR3 is TGTGCCAGCAGTTGGGACCTCCGGAACACTGAAGCTTTCTTT. Its protein product is CASSWDLRNTEAFF.

The rearrangement joins TRBV11-3 to TRBJ2-7; D is perhaps TRBD2 (5 bases). Trimming took off 3 bases at V and 1 base at J, with 10 bases between the two ends. Per the germline V gene, CDR1 is SGHNT and CDR2 is YENEEA. This CDR3 is built from 14 residues. The CDR3 DNA reads as TGTGCCAGCAGCTTTAGCGTGACTTCCTACGAGCAGTACTTC. Translating it yields CASSFSVTSYEQYF.

This chain uses TRBV6-1 with TRBJ1-2; D remains ambiguous. There are 13 residues in the CDR3. The V gene lost 7 bases and the J gene lost 7 bases, with 16 bases spanning the gap. Per the germline V gene, CDR1 is MNHNS and CDR2 is SASEGT. The CDR3 spells CASTLRRNLGYTF. As DNA, the CDR3 is TGTGCCAGCACCCTAAGGAGGAATCTTGGCTACACCTTC.

V is TRBV2 and J is TRBJ1-6; TRBD1 agrees at 8 bases. J was trimmed by 9 bases and V by 8 bases; bases with no gene match: 12. Germline values: CDR1 SNHLY, CDR2 FYNNEI. The CDR3 has 15 amino acids. This CDR3 is CASEMTGARGSPLHF. The CDR3 bases are TGTGCCAGCGAGATGACAGGGGCACGCGGTTCACCCCTCCACTTT.

The chain is built from TRBV6-5 and TRBJ1-2; no clear D gene. This CDR3 contains 13 residues. Trimming removed 7 bases at V and 6 bases at J, with 15 bases between. Germline values: CDR1 MNHEY, CDR2 SVGAGI. The CDR3, as DNA: TGTGCCAGCAACCCTGTTTTCGGCAATGGCTACACCTTC. Amino acids: CASNPVFGNGYTF.

V gene TRBV6-6 combines with J gene TRBJ2-3; the D is unclear. The V end lost 0 bases, the J end lost 10 bases, and 17 bases lay between the germline ends. CDR3 length: 15 amino acids. The germline V gene has CDR1 MNHNY and CDR2 SVGAGI (reference sequence). CDR3 coding DNA: TGTGCCAGCAGTTACTCGGAACAGCCAGGCCGGGCGCAGTATTTT. This encodes CASSYSEQPGRAQYF.

The rearrangement uses TRBV7-3 and TRBJ2-1, with 8 positions matching TRBD2. CDR1 is SGHTA, CDR2 FQGTGA, per germline. The CDR3 sequence is 15 residues long. V was pared by 4 bases and J by 8 bases, with 10 bases of the junction left unmatched. Written as DNA, the CDR3 is TGTGCCAGCAGCTACCGGGGGGGTCCGTACGATGAGCAGTTCTTC. Protein: CASSYRGGPYDEQFF.

The CDR3 region has the DNA TGCGCCAGCAGCCGACTAGCGGGGAACAACAATGAGCAGTTCTTC. Translation: CASSRLAGNNNEQFF. The chain joins TRBV5-1 to TRBJ2-1; TRBD2 aligns across 11 bases. Per germline, CDR1 SGHRS and CDR2 YFSETQ. The ends lost 4 bases at V and 5 bases at J; junction bases unmatched: 5. This CDR3 is built from 15 residues.

The V gene is TRBV27, the J gene TRBJ1-1, with D possibly TRBD1 on 5 matching bases. This CDR3 has 13 amino acids. Germline V gene lookup returns CDR1 MNHEY and CDR2 SMNVEV (reference sequence). V was cut by 2 bases and J by 4 bases, with 8 bases left in between. The CDR3 DNA follows: TGTGCCAGCAGTTTAGCAGGGTCCACTGAAGCTTTCTTT. Protein product: CASSLAGSTEAFF.

The rearrangement links TRBV15 to TRBJ2-7; 9 positions match TRBD1. Germline assignment: CDR1 LNHNV and CDR2 YYDKDF (reference sequence). The CDR3 sequence is 14 residues long. With 5 bases clipped from V and 1 base from J, the junction kept 3 bases outside the gene matches. The CDR3 DNA is TGTGCCACCAGCCTGGACAGGGGATCCTACGAGCAGTACTTC. It specifies CATSLDRGSYEQYF.

A few counts support this clone. The chain has TRBV6-1 and TRBJ1-2, with unresolved D. Looked up from germline, CDR1 is MNHNS and CDR2 is SASEGT. This CDR3 comprises 16 residues. V gave up 2 bases and J gave up 0 bases, with 13 bases separating them. The CDR3, as DNA: TGTGCCAGCAGTGAACTTGGAGGATTCGCTAACTATGGCTACACCTTC. It is translated as CASSELGGFANYGYTF.